In its sample, the clone carrying this T cell receptor (beta chain) was seen many times. The sample comes from a study of T cells of healthy individuals. This CDR3 region has 10 residues. With 6 bases removed from V and 5 bases from J, the gap between germline ends came to 7 bases. Germline loops: CDR1 DFQATT, CDR2 SNEGSKA (reference sequence). From the 5' RACE reads, TCRdb called clonotypes with MiXCR, one entry per CDR3 protein. The repertoire has tens of thousands of distinct CDR3 sequences, about 17% of them found once; the top ten carry less than 6%. This clonotype originated in a human donor in good health. The chain is built from TRBV20-1 and TRBJ2-5; D unclear. CDR3: CSAIEETQYF. CDR3 in DNA: TGCAGTGCGATTGAGGAGACCCAGTACTTC.